This paragraph covers one T cell receptor (beta chain) sequence. What it binds is unknown. The sample originates from a study of graft-versus-host responses after intestinal transplantation. The CDR3 extends over 14 amino acids. Germline V gene lookup returns CDR1 SGHVS and CDR2 FQNEAQ. V lost 5 bases to trimming and J lost 5 bases, with 13 bases between them. Produced via immunoSEQ multiplex PCR; TCRdb's table is partial and in-frame only. The table lists some 120,000 clones, approximately 94% of them singletons. This receptor was taken from a human donor who was the organ donor for an intestinal transplant. This specimen was unstimulated CD4+ T cells sorted from spleen or lymph node cells, taken before transplant. The V call is TRBV7-8, the J call TRBJ2-1; D is possibly TRBD2 (6 bases). Here the CDR3 DNA reads TGTGCCAGCAGCCTCACTAGCTGGCACAATGAGCAGTTCTTC. This codes for CASSLTSWHNEQFF.